Below, 7 T cell receptor beta chains from the same sample are listed, as sequenced in a study of cytomegalovirus exposure and HLA in healthy donors. With 60 Vbeta and 13 Jbeta primers, the PCR was carried out. Profiled with immunoSEQ multiplex PCR; TCRdb holds only in-frame clones, not every one. In total, the table holds about 140,000 clones. The sample was PBMCs. The source of these receptors is a woman between 18 and 29 years old in good health and CMV-seronegative.

Here the CDR3 reads CASSLSFSGSVDTQYF. CDR3 DNA sequence: TGTGCCAGCAGCTTATCCTTTAGCGGGAGTGTGGATACGCAGTATTTT. This chain joins TRBV5-4 and TRBJ2-3, with 9 bases lining up with TRBD2. This CDR3 has 16 amino acids. Germline loops: CDR1 SGHNT, CDR2 YYREEE (reference sequence). V lost 2 bases and J lost 6; bases outside the gene matches: 10.

The chain carries TRBV6-6 and TRBJ2-1; D unresolved. The germline gives CDR1 MNHNY, CDR2 SVGAGI (reference sequence). The germline V and J ends were trimmed by 10 bases and 1 base, with 14 bases remaining between them. The CDR3 length is 14 residues. The CDR3 bases are TGTGCCACCACGGCGACTTCTTCCTACAATGAGCAGTTCTTC. Translation gives CATTATSSYNEQFF.

V and J are TRBV6-1 and TRBJ1-1; possible D gene TRBD1, 6 bases. Germline V gives CDR1 MNHNS, CDR2 SASEGT. The CDR3 is 14 residues long. V lost 5 bases and J 4 bases, leaving 14 bases between the germline ends. CDR3 nucleotides: TGTGCCAGCAGTTCCACACCAGGGGCCACTGAAGCTTTCTTT. This sequence encodes CASSSTPGATEAFF.

The chain employs TRBV9 and TRBJ1-1; D uncertain. Germline V lookup: CDR1 SGDLS, CDR2 YYNGEE. This CDR3 has 13 residues. Trimming cost V 3 bases and J 1 base, with 7 bases left between them. The CDR3 is CASSGGANTEAFF. The CDR3 region has the DNA TGTGCCAGCAGCGGTGGAGCGAACACTGAAGCTTTCTTT.

The V call is TRBV11-2, the J call TRBJ2-5, with 14 nucleotides matching TRBD2. Germline V gene lookup returns CDR1 SGHAT and CDR2 FQNNGV. The CDR3 is 13 residues long. J gave up 5 bases and V 10 bases, and 3 bases lay outside the gene matches. The CDR3 loop reads CATRTSGGETQYF. The CDR3 DNA reads as TGTGCCACACGGACTAGCGGGGGGGAGACCCAGTACTTC.

The chain joins TRBV7-2 to TRBJ2-2, with TRBD1 matching 8 bases. The V gene's germline CDR1 is SGHTA and CDR2 FQGNSA. This CDR3 is built from 17 residues. V trimming: 5 bases; J trimming: 2 bases; junction bases outside the gene matches: 10. CDR3 sequence reads: CASSAIAGTGNTGELFF. In nucleotides, the CDR3 is TGTGCCAGCAGCGCGATTGCCGGGACAGGCAACACCGGGGAGCTGTTTTTT.

A note on this clone: One junction end disagrees with the germline gene, perhaps due to a read error. The V gene is TRBV7-7, the J gene TRBJ2-1, with 10 bases aligning to TRBD1. The CDR3 loop spans 15 amino acids. Per germline, CDR1 SSHAT and CDR2 FNYEAQ (reference sequence). CDR3 residues: CASSASGTGANEQFF. The CDR3 DNA reads as TGTGCTAGCAGCGCTAGTGGGACAGGGGCCAATGAGCAGTTCTTC.